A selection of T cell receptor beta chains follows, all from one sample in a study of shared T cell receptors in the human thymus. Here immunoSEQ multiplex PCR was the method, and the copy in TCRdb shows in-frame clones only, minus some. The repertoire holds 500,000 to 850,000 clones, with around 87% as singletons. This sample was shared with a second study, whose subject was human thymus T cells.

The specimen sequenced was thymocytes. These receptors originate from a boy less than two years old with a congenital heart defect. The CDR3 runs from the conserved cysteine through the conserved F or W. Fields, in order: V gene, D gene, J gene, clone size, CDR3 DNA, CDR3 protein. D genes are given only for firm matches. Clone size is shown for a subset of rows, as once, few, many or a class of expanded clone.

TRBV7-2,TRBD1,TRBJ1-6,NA,TGTGCCAGCAGCCAGCAGACAGGGGGGAATTCACCCCTCCACTTT,CASSQQTGGNSPLHF
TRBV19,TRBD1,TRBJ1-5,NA,TGTGCCAGTAGTAAATACAGGGGTTCTAGCAATCAGCCCCAGCATTTT,CASSKYRGSSNQPQHF
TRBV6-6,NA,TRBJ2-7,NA,TGTGCCAGCAGTTACTCCGACGGGAGCATGTACCACGAGCAGTACTTC,CASSYSDGSMYHEQYF
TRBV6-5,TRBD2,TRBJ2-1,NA,TGTGCCAGCAGGATCGCTAGCGGGAGTTTTGAGCAGTTCTTC,CASRIASGSFEQFF
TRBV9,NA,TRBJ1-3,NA,TGTGCCAGCAGCGTAAGAGGGCACTCTGGAAACACCATATATTTT,CASSVRGHSGNTIYF
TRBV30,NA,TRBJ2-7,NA,TGTGCCTGGACCCAGAGGGCTAGGGTGTCCTACGAGCAGTACTTC,CAWTQRARVSYEQYF
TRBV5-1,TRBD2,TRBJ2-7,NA,TGCGCCAGCAGCTTGACCCCCGAGTGCCGCGGGAGGGCCCCAATGGCGAACCACGAGCAGTACTTC,CASSLTPECRGRAPMANHEQYF
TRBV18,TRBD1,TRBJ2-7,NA,TGTGCCAGCTCTCCGGACAGGGCGGGTTACTACGAGCAGTACTTC,CASSPDRAGYYEQYF
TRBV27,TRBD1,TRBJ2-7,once,TGTGCCAGCAGTTCTTCTTACATAGGACAGGGGGAAGTAGCGTACGAGCAGTACTTC,CASSSSYIGQGEVAYEQYF
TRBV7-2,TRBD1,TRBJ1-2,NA,TGTGCCAGCAGCTTACAGTTGGCCACAGGGGTCTATGGCTACACCTTC,CASSLQLATGVYGYTF
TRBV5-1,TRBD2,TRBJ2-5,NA,TGCGCCAGCAGCTACGGGGGGGAGTACCAAGAGACCCAGTACTTC,CASSYGGEYQETQYF
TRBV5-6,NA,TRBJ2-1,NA,TGTGCCAGCAGCTTGGGGGCCTCAGGGCAGGATGAGCAGTTCTTC,CASSLGASGQDEQFF
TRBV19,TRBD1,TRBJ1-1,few,TGTGCCAGCCAACAGGGGGCGCCTGATTTTTACACTGAAGCTTTCTTT,CASQQGAPDFYTEAFF
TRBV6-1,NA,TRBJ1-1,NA,TGTGCCAGCCTTATACGGTTTGAAGCTTTCTTT,CASLIRFEAFF
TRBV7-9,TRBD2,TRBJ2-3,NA,TGTGCCAGCAGCTTATCAGCTAGCGGGCGGAGGACAGATACGCAGTATTTT,CASSLSASGRRTDTQYF
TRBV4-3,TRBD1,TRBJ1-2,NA,TGCGCCAGCAGCCAAGGCGAGGGACAGGTCTCTGGCTACACCTTC,CASSQGEGQVSGYTF
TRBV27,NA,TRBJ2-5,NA,TGTGCCAGCAGTATAAGCGACCGAGAGGAGACCCAGTACTTC,CASSISDREETQYF
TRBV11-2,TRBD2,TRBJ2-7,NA,TGTGCCAGCAGCCAATCAGCGGGAGGGCCCTCTAAGGAGCAGTACTTC,CASSQSAGGPSKEQYF
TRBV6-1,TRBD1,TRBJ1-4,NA,TGTGCCAGCAGTGAATTTCTGGGACAGGGAGGTGAAAAACTGTTTTTT,CASSEFLGQGGEKLFF
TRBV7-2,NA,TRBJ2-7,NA,TGTGCCAGCAGCTCGCGGGACAGCCGATACGAGCAGTACTTC,CASSSRDSRYEQYF
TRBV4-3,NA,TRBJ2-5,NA,TGCGCCAGCAGCCAAGATAGTTCGGGTGGGCAAGAGACCCAGTACTTC,CASSQDSSGGQETQYF
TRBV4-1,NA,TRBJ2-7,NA,TGCGCCAGCAGCTACCACTCTCGGGAGACACTCTCCTACGAGCAGTACTTC,CASSYHSRETLSYEQYF
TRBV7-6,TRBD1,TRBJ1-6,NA,TGTGCCAGCAGCTCTAGACAGGGCCGTAGCTCCTATAATTCACCCCTCCACTTT,CASSSRQGRSSYNSPLHF
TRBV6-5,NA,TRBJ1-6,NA,TGTGCCAGCAGTTACACGGGGGAAGGGCTTTCACCCCTCCACTTT,CASSYTGEGLSPLHF
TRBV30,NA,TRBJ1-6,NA,TGTGCCTGGAACGTACGACAGTCCTATAATTCACCCCTCCACTTT,CAWNVRQSYNSPLHF
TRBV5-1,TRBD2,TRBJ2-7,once,TGCGCCAGCAGCCCTGGAGGACTAGCGGGGAGTGGGAACTCCTACGAGCAGTACTTC,CASSPGGLAGSGNSYEQYF
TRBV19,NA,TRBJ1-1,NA,TGTGCCAGTACGTTGATTGAAGGGTGGAGGACTGAAGCTTTCTTT,CASTLIEGWRTEAFF
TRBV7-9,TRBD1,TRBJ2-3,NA,TGTGCCAGCAGCTCCACCCGGACAGGGAGCACAGATACGCAGTATTTT,CASSSTRTGSTDTQYF
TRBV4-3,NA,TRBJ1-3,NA,TGCGCCAGCAGCCCGCAGTGGGGGGGGCTCAGCTCTGGAAACACCATATATTTT,CASSPQWGGLSSGNTIYF
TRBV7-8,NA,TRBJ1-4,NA,TGTGCCAGCAGCCATGACGGCGGTAATGAAAAACTGTTTTTT,CASSHDGGNEKLFF
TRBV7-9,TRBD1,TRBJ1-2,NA,TGTGCCAGCAGCCGAGGACAGGGAAGGTCTGGCTACACCTTC,CASSRGQGRSGYTF
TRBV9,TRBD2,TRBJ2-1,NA,TGTGCCAGCAGCCCCCCAAGGACTAGCGGACACTACAATGAGCAGTTCTTC,CASSPPRTSGHYNEQFF
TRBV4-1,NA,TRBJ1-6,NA,TGCGCCGGCAGCCAAGACGGGGGTCACGAAAATTCACCCCTCCACTTT,CAGSQDGGHENSPLHF
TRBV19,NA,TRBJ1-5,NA,TGTGCCAGTGCAGTTCATAGCAATCAGCCCCAGCATTTT,CASAVHSNQPQHF
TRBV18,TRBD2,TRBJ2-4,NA,TGTGCCAGCTCACCAGGGACTAGCATAGCCAAAAACATTCAGTACTTC,CASSPGTSIAKNIQYF
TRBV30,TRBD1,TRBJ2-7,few,TGTGCCTGGAGCATTAGACAGGGCACAGACTACGAGCAGTACTTC,CAWSIRQGTDYEQYF
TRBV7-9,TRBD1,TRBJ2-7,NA,TGTGCCAGCAGCTTAGGGGACAGTGCCTACGAGCAGTACTTC,CASSLGDSAYEQYF
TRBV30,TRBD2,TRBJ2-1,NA,TGTGCCTGGAGTGTACCGTATACCGGGACTAGCGGGAGGAATGAGCAGTTCTTC,CAWSVPYTGTSGRNEQFF
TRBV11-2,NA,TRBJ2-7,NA,TGTGCCAGCAGCTTAGGGGGCTCCAATTGCTCCTACGAGCAGTACTTC,CASSLGGSNCSYEQYF
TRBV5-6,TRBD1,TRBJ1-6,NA,TGTGCCAGCAGCCTCCGGGACAGGGATTTACGGATGAATTCACCCCTCCACTTT,CASSLRDRDLRMNSPLHF
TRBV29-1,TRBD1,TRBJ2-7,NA,TGCAGCGTTGAAGGGACAGGGGGGGGCGAGCAGTACTTC,CSVEGTGGGEQYF
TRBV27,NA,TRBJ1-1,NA,TGTGCCAGCAGTTTAAAGCGTGCTTTCACTGAAGCTTTCTTT,CASSLKRAFTEAFF